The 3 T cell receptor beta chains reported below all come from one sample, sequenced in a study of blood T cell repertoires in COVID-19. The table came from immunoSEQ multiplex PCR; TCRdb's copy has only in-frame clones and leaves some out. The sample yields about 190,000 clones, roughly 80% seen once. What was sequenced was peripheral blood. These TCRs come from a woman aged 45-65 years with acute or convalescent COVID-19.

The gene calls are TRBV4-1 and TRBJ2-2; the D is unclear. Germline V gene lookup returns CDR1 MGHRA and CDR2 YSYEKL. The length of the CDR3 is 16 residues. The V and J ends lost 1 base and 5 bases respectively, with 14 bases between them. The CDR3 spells CASSQAAYPSTGELFF. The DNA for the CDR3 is TGCGCCAGCAGCCAAGCTGCGTATCCCTCGACCGGGGAGCTGTTTTTT.

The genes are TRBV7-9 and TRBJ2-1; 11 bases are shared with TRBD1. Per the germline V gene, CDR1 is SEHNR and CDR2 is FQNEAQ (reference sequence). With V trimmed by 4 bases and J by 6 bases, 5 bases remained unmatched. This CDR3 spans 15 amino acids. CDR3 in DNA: TGTGCCAGCAGCTCCGGGACAGGGGGTTCCAATGAGCAGTTCTTC. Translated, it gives CASSSGTGGSNEQFF.

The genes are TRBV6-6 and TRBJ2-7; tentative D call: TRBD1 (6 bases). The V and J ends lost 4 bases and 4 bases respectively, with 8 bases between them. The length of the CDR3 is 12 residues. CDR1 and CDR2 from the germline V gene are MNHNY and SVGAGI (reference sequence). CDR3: CASSLDRYEQYF. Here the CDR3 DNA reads TGTGCCAGCAGTTTAGACAGGTACGAGCAGTACTTC.